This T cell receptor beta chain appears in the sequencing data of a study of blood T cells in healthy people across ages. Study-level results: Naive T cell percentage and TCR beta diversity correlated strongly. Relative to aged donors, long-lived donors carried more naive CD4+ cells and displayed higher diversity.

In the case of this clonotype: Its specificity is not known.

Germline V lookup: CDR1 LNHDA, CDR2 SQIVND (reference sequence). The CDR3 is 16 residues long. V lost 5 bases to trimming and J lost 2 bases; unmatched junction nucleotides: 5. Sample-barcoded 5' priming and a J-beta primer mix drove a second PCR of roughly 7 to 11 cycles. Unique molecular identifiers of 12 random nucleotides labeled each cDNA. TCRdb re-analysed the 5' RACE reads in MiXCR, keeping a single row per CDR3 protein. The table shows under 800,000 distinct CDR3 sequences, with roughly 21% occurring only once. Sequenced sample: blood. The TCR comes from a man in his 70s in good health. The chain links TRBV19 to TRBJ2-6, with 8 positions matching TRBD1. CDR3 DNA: TGTGCCAGTAGTCGGACAGGGCAAACTGGGGCCAACGTCCTGACTTTC. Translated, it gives CASSRTGQTGANVLTF.